The 28 T cell receptor beta chains below were found in one sample sequenced in a study of cytomegalovirus exposure and HLA in healthy donors. The study ran its PCR with 60 Vbeta and 13 Jbeta primers. Libraries were prepared by immunoSEQ multiplex PCR; TCRdb keeps only in-frame clonotypes and omits some of them. The data show over 100,000 clones, about 70% seen once. The sample consisted of PBMCs. The receptors shown here come from a man under 40 in good health and CMV-seropositive.

J is TRBJ1-2 and V is TRBV4-1; a possible D gene is TRBD1 (5 bases). This CDR3 has 16 residues. The V gene's germline CDR1 is MGHRA and CDR2 YSYEKL. The V end lost 0 bases, the J end lost 4 bases, and 15 bases lay between the germline ends. CDR3 residues: CASSQEPVQGGYGYTF. CDR3 sequence (DNA): TGCGCCAGCAGCCAAGAACCCGTTCAGGGAGGCTATGGCTACACCTTC.

As regards this clone: Other DNA sequences of this sample code for an identical CDR3. The chain recombines TRBV7-9 with TRBJ1-5; weak D call: TRBD1 (5 bases). The CDR3 length is 14 residues. V was trimmed by 2 bases and J by 1 base, leaving 6 bases between them. Per germline, CDR1 SEHNR and CDR2 FQNEAQ (reference sequence). The CDR3 loop reads CASSLQGSNQPQHF. The CDR3 nucleotides are TGTGCCAGCAGCTTACAGGGAAGCAATCAGCCCCAGCATTTT. Variable domain in full (rest from reference TRBV7-9 and TRBJ1-5): DTGVSQNPRHKITKRGQNVTFRCDPISEHNRLYWYRQTLGQGPEFLTYFQNEAQLEKSRLLSDRFSAERPKGSFSTLEIQRTEQGDSAMYLCASSLQGSNQPQHFGDGTRLSIL.

The chain is built from TRBV19 and TRBJ1-6; 8 bases match TRBD1. V trimming: 7 bases; J trimming: 6 bases; junction bases outside the gene matches: 8. The CDR3 runs 15 residues. Germline V gene sequence: CDR1 LNHDA, CDR2 SQIVND (reference sequence). DNA for the CDR3: TGTGCCAGTAAGGACAGGGTCGTTAGTAATTCACCCCTCCACTTT. This translates into CASKDRVVSNSPLHF.

This clone was counted ten times or more. The chain carries TRBV30 and TRBJ1-1; weak D call: TRBD1 (5 bases). Germline CDR1 GTSNPN, CDR2 SVGIG (reference sequence). Trimming stripped 3 bases from V and 5 bases from J, with 16 bases between. CDR3 length: 14 residues. This chain's CDR3 is CAWSPLGGWTEAFF. The CDR3 DNA is TGTGCCTGGAGCCCCTTGGGGGGATGGACTGAAGCTTTCTTT.

The V call is TRBV5-1, the J call TRBJ2-1, with 11 positions matching TRBD1. V was clipped by 4 bases and J by 9 bases; unmatched bases: 6. The length of the CDR3 is 14 residues. CDR1 is SGHRS, CDR2 YFSETQ, per germline. The CDR3 DNA follows: TGCGCCAGCAGCCTGGGACAGGGGGATGGTGAGCAGTTCTTC. Encoded protein: CASSLGQGDGEQFF.

The chain joins TRBV5-4 to TRBJ2-1; 9 nucleotides align to TRBD1. The J segment lost 6 bases and the V segment lost 0 bases, leaving 7 bases of the junction unmatched. This CDR3 comprises 16 residues. Germline CDR1 and CDR2: SGHNT and YYREEE (reference sequence). The CDR3 DNA reads as TGTGCCAGCAGCTTGGGGAGGACAGGGGCGCTCAATGAGCAGTTCTTC. As protein: CASSLGRTGALNEQFF.

The chain employs TRBV7-2 and TRBJ2-6, with D maybe TRBD1 (6 bases). The germline V gene has CDR1 SGHTA and CDR2 FQGNSA. V was shortened by 3 bases and J by 12 bases, with 18 bases between the two germline ends. The CDR3 totals 15 residues. CDR3 sequence (DNA): TGTGCCAGCAGCTTCCAGGGGCAGGGCTCCGGCGTCCTGACTTTC. As protein: CASSFQGQGSGVLTF.

This clone was found a few times. V is TRBV6-5 and J is TRBJ1-5, with a tentative D call TRBD1 (6 bases). V was trimmed by 8 bases and J by 1 base, leaving 12 bases between them. Germline values: CDR1 MNHEY, CDR2 SVGAGI. The CDR3 spans 14 residues. CDR3 nucleotides: TGTGCCAGCCGTACGGGGGGCAGCAATCAGCCCCAGCATTTT. Protein: CASRTGGSNQPQHF.

The chain combines TRBV7-2 with TRBJ2-3; a weak D match, TRBD2 (6 bases). With 2 bases removed from V and 2 bases from J, the gap between germline ends came to 20 bases. The CDR3 covers 18 residues. Germline V gives CDR1 SGHTA, CDR2 FQGNSA. CDR3 amino acids: CASSLTPGLPEATDTQYF. CDR3 DNA sequence: TGTGCCAGCAGCTTAACCCCGGGACTTCCCGAAGCCACAGATACGCAGTATTTT. The full variable domain, rest sourced from reference TRBV7-2 and TRBJ2-3, is GAGVSQSPSNKVTEKGKDVELRCDPISGHTALYWYRQSLGQGLEFLIYFQGNSAPDKSGLPSDRFSAERTGGSVSTLTIQRTQQEDSAVYLCASSLTPGLPEATDTQYFGPGTRLTVL.

The J gene is TRBJ1-3, the V gene TRBV7-6; a possible D gene is TRBD1 (5 bases). This CDR3 has 17 amino acids. Looked up from germline, CDR1 is SGHVS and CDR2 is FNYEAQ. V dropped 1 base and J dropped 0 bases, with 13 bases sitting between them. CDR3 nucleotide sequence: TGTGCCAGCAGCTTAGTTGGTGACAGCAGCTCTGGAAACACCATATATTTT. Translating it yields CASSLVGDSSSGNTIYF. The entire variable domain, with the rest obtained from reference TRBV7-6 and TRBJ1-3, is as follows: GAGVSQSPRYKVTKRGQDVALRCDPISGHVSLYWYRQALGQGPEFLTYFNYEAQQDKSGLPNDRFSAERPEGSISTLTIQRTEQRDSAMYRCASSLVGDSSSGNTIYFGEGSWLTVV.

The V gene is TRBV7-8, the J gene TRBJ1-5; 12 bases fit TRBD1. CDR3 length: 20 amino acids. Germline V CDR1 and CDR2: SGHVS, FQNEAQ. V lost 3 bases and J lost 0; bases outside the gene matches: 12. For the CDR3, the DNA is TGTGCCAGCAGCTTGGAGGGACAGGGGGCGAACCCATTTAGCAATCAGCCCCAGCATTTT. This encodes CASSLEGQGANPFSNQPQHF.

This chain joins TRBV6-1 and TRBJ2-7; no definite D call. V lost 4 bases to trimming and J lost 2 bases, with 15 bases between them. This CDR3 has 15 amino acids. Germline lookup yields CDR1 MNHNS and CDR2 SASEGT. Here the CDR3 DNA reads TGTGCCAGCAGTGGCCCCAATTTAGGAGCCTACGAGCAGTACTTC. It yields the protein CASSGPNLGAYEQYF.

This clone was seen more than once but under ten times. The chain has TRBV5-1 and TRBJ1-1; tentatively, D is TRBD1 (5 bases). This CDR3 is 15 amino acids long. From germline, CDR1 is SGHRS and CDR2 YFSETQ. V lost 0 bases to trimming and J lost 4 bases, with 13 bases between them. The CDR3 DNA reads as TGCGCCAGCAGCTTGGCAGGGACTGGGAGCACTGAAGCTTTCTTT. This gives the protein CASSLAGTGSTEAFF.

This clone came up a few times. V and J are TRBV5-4 and TRBJ1-4; D might be TRBD1 (6 bases). This CDR3 has 15 residues. V gave up 3 bases and J gave up 3 bases, with 12 bases separating them. Germline assignment: CDR1 SGHNT and CDR2 YYREEE (reference sequence). CDR3 residues: CASSSRQEPNEKLFF. In nucleotides, the CDR3 is TGTGCCAGCAGCTCCAGACAGGAGCCTAATGAAAAACTGTTTTTT. Together with reference TRBV5-4 and TRBJ1-4, the CDR3 gives the full variable domain: ETGVTQSPTHLIKTRGQQVTLRCSSQSGHNTVSWYQQALGQGPQFIFQYYREEENGRGNFPPRFSGLQFPNYSSELNVNALELDDSALYLCASSSRQEPNEKLFFGSGTQLSVL.

The table lists this clone with a few counts. The chain joins TRBV4-3 to TRBJ1-5, with a weak D call TRBD1 (6 bases). Trimming took off 5 bases at V and 3 bases at J, with 14 bases between the two ends. CDR3 length equals 15 residues. The germline CDR1 and CDR2 sequences are LGHNA and YSLEER. The CDR3 region is CASSETQGNNQPQHF. The CDR3 DNA follows: TGCGCCAGCAGCGAAACCCAGGGGAACAATCAGCCCCAGCATTTT.

The CDR3 coding sequence is TGTGCCAGCAGCCTTACTACAGGGAACAATGAAAAACTGTTTTTT. Translating gives CASSLTTGNNEKLFF. The chain combines TRBV5-6 with TRBJ1-4; tentative D call: TRBD1 (6 bases). CDR3 length equals 15 residues. The V end was cut by 4 bases, the J end by 5 bases, with 15 bases between. The V gene's germline CDR1 is SGHDT and CDR2 YYEEEE. The full variable domain, its missing parts supplied by reference TRBV5-6 and TRBJ1-4, is DAGVTQSPTHLIKTRGQQVTLRCSPKSGHDTVSWYQQALGQGPQFIFQYYEEEERQRGNFPDRFSGHQFPNYSSELNVNALLLGDSALYLCASSLTTGNNEKLFFGSGTQLSVL.

The chain recombines TRBV2 with TRBJ1-3; D may be TRBD1 (5 bases). Germline V gene sequence: CDR1 SNHLY, CDR2 FYNNEI. V was cut by 4 bases and J by 4 bases, with 8 bases left in between. This CDR3 has 13 residues. In nucleotides, the CDR3 is TGTGCCAGCAGTGTCTACAGGGGAAACACCATATATTTT. Protein product: CASSVYRGNTIYF.

The CDR3 nucleotides read TGTGCCAGAAGCGGGGTGGGGACTAGCGGCATCTACGAGCAGTACTTC. As protein: CARSGVGTSGIYEQYF. The V gene is TRBV11-2, the J gene TRBJ2-7, with 11 bases aligning to TRBD2. The V gene end was trimmed by 9 bases and the J gene end by 3 bases; junction bases not matched to a gene: 13. Germline V gives CDR1 SGHAT, CDR2 FQNNGV. The CDR3 runs 16 residues.

The rearrangement uses TRBV9 and TRBJ2-1, with D perhaps TRBD1 (5 bases). V lost 0 bases to trimming and J lost 9 bases, with 16 bases between them. This CDR3 has 15 residues. The germline V gene encodes CDR1 SGDLS and CDR2 YYNGEE. DNA of the CDR3: TGTGCCAGCAGCGTAGCAGGTGCCCGTAGGGGTGAGCAGTTCTTC. It yields the protein CASSVAGARRGEQFF.

V usage is TRBV6-1 and J usage is TRBJ1-5, with TRBD1 as a possible D gene (5 bases). V lost 5 bases, J lost 5 bases, and 16 bases lay in between. Germline CDR1 is MNHNS and CDR2 is SASEGT. This CDR3 is built from 15 residues. CDR3 sequence (DNA): TGTGCCAGCAGTCCCAGACAGCAGTCATATCAGCCCCAGCATTTT. Translation: CASSPRQQSYQPQHF.

This clone appeared many times. The chain combines TRBV6-4 with TRBJ2-1, with TRBD1 matching over 9 bases. The V and J ends lost 0 bases and 6 bases, in that order; junction bases with no gene match: 0. Germline V gene lookup returns CDR1 MRHNA and CDR2 SNTAGT. CDR3 length equals 14 residues. In nucleotides, the CDR3 is TGTGCCAGCAGTGACTCGACAGGGGGCAATGAGCAGTTCTTC. Its protein is CASSDSTGGNEQFF.

The rearrangement joins TRBV7-9 to TRBJ2-1; 11 positions agree with TRBD2. The CDR3 runs to 16 residues. V was clipped by 5 bases and J by 4 bases; unmatched bases: 7. CDR1 SEHNR and CDR2 FQNEAQ come from the germline V gene (reference sequence). The CDR3 region has the DNA TGTGCCAGCAGCCCTGGTAGCGGGGGGGCTTACAATGAGCAGTTCTTC. Protein product: CASSPGSGGAYNEQFF.

V and J are TRBV9 and TRBJ1-1; TRBD1 might be the D (6 bases). Germline lookup yields CDR1 SGDLS and CDR2 YYNGEE. The CDR3 has 14 amino acids. V was pared by 0 bases and J by 5 bases, with 11 bases between. The CDR3 DNA is TGTGCCAGCAGCGTAGAAGACAGGTTGACTGAAGCTTTCTTT. Protein sequence: CASSVEDRLTEAFF.

The V and J genes are TRBV25-1 and TRBJ1-1; D is unclear. Germline V gene data show CDR1 as MGHDK and CDR2 as SYGVNS. The CDR3 covers 11 residues. V shed 4 bases and J shed 7 bases, with 7 bases lying between them. The DNA of the CDR3 is TGTGCCAGCAGTGGCGGGGTTGAAGCTTTCTTT. As protein: CASSGGVEAFF.

This chain links TRBV25-1 with TRBJ2-5; 8 nucleotides agree with TRBD1. The CDR3 is made up of 13 amino acids. V was clipped by 8 bases and J by 5 bases; unmatched bases: 7. Germline V CDR1 and CDR2: MGHDK, SYGVNS. Written as DNA, the CDR3 is TGTGCCAGCCAACAGGGGGATTGGGAGACCCAGTACTTC. Translating gives CASQQGDWETQYF.

The chain links TRBV27 to TRBJ2-3; D gene uncertain. The ends were cut back, 1 base at V and 4 bases at J, with 6 bases in the middle. Germline CDR1 reads MNHEY; CDR2 reads SMNVEV (reference sequence). CDR3 length equals 13 residues. The CDR3: CASSLFRADTQYF. The CDR3 region has the DNA TGTGCCAGCAGTTTATTCCGGGCAGATACGCAGTATTTT.

The gene calls are TRBV28 and TRBJ1-2; D is unresolved. The CDR3 totals 16 residues. Germline V gene lookup returns CDR1 MDHEN and CDR2 SYDVKM. Trimming stripped 4 bases from V and 0 bases from J, with 15 bases between. DNA for the CDR3: TGTGCCAGCAGTTCCCCCCGACGGAGAGCTAACTATGGCTACACCTTC. Translated, it gives CASSSPRRRANYGYTF.

About this clone: In the same sample, other DNA sequences code for this CDR3. CDR3 amino acids: CASSLLAGGRNEQFF. As DNA, the CDR3 is TGTGCCAGCAGCCTTCTAGCGGGGGGGCGGAATGAGCAGTTCTTC. The chain uses TRBV7-3 and TRBJ2-1, with 12 nucleotides matching TRBD2. The CDR3 contains 15 residues. Trimming removed 5 bases from V and 7 bases from J; junction bases left unmatched: 6. In germline, CDR1 is SGHTA, CDR2 FQGTGA.